This T cell receptor beta chain was identified during a study of T cell responses to AZD1222 COVID-19 vaccine. The study, taken as a whole, reports: Every sample of the repertoires postdated the peak T cell response. Recipients of two AZD1222 doses showed rising Spike-specific TCR breadth and depth. Clonal diversity was possibly underestimated; the donors were predominantly white British and more often female. Nearly half of unique spike-specific TCRs reportedly avoided B.1.351 and B.1.1.7 mutated regions.

The CDR3 covers 15 residues. Germline assignment: CDR1 LNHDA and CDR2 SQIVND (reference sequence). Trimming pared 3 bases from V and 0 bases from J, leaving 11 bases between. The protocol was immunoSEQ multiplex PCR, while the TCRdb copy is restricted to in-frame clones and leaves out a portion. This table has approximately 88,000 clones, around 73% appearing once. This clone was observed a few times. Its antigen is as yet unknown. The receptor was isolated from an adult in good health. The rearrangement uses TRBV19 and TRBJ1-2; D call uncertain. Sequenced here: peripheral blood, sampled on day 0 of AZD1222 vaccination. As DNA, the CDR3 is TGTGCCAGTAGTATTGGCCCGGCTTCTAACTATGGCTACACCTTC. This gives the protein CASSIGPASNYGYTF.